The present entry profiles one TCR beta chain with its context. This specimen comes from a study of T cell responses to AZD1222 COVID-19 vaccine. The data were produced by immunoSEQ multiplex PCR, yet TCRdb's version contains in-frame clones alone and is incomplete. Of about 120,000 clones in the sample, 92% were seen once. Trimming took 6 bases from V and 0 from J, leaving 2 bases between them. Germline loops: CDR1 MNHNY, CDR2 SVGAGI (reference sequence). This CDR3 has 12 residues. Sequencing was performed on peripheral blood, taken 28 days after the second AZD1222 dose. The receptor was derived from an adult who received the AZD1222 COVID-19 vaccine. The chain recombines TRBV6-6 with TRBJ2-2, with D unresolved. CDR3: CASRPNTGELFF. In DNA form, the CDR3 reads TGTGCCAGCAGGCCGAACACCGGGGAGCTGTTTTTT.